Below, one T cell receptor (beta chain) is given with its context. The germline CDR1 and CDR2 sequences are SGDLS and YYNGEE. V shed 0 bases and J 0 bases; nucleotides not matched to a gene: 14. This CDR3 has 19 amino acids. Assay: immunoSEQ multiplex PCR; the TCRdb copy retains only in-frame clones and omits some. The sample includes about 86,000 clones, approximately 85% of them seen just once. This entry comes from a study of identifying expanded T cells in peripheral blood. This receptor was identified in a person aged 18 to 75 in good health. Sample: blood. This rearrangement joins TRBV9 to TRBJ1-2; 7 nucleotides align to TRBD1. This chain's CDR3 is CASSVGQIRTGLPNYGYTF. CDR3 bases: TGTGCCAGCAGCGTAGGCCAAATTCGGACAGGCTTACCTAACTATGGCTACACCTTC.